What follows are 26 T cell receptor beta chains derived from one specimen sequenced in a study of monozygotic twins with cystic fibrosis. The assay was immunoSEQ multiplex PCR, and TCRdb's table has in-frame clones only and misses some. The sample holds 30,000 to 45,000 clones, under 90% seen once. The sequencing input was blood. The receptors were sampled from a girl aged 2 to 9 with cystic fibrosis.

The chain joins TRBV15 to TRBJ1-5; D may be TRBD1 (6 bases). Germline V CDR1 and CDR2: LNHNV, YYDKDF (reference sequence). Deletions cut 5 bases from V and 2 bases from J, with 7 bases between. The CDR3 runs 13 residues. The CDR3 spells CATSPGGNQPQHF. The CDR3 coding sequence is TGTGCCACCAGCCCAGGGGGCAATCAGCCCCAGCATTTT.

The chain links TRBV2 to TRBJ1-1; D not certain. Trimming stripped 6 bases from V and 9 bases from J, with 20 bases between. This CDR3 region has 14 residues. Germline-derived CDR1 and CDR2 are SNHLY and FYNNEI. The CDR3 region is CASSGLRTAVKAFF. The CDR3 region has the DNA TGTGCCAGCAGCGGCCTTAGGACGGCTGTGAAAGCTTTCTTT.

This clone was seen once. The J gene is TRBJ1-2, the V gene TRBV18, with TRBD1 matching over 9 bases. Germline V gene sequence: CDR1 KGHSH, CDR2 LQKENI. Unmatched junction bases numbered 9, after V lost 1 base and J lost 6 bases. This CDR3 is 16 amino acids long. CDR3 nucleotides: TGTGCCAGCTCACCACAGAGACAGGGGGTAAATGATGGCTACACCTTC. Translation: CASSPQRQGVNDGYTF.

The chain carries TRBV9 and TRBJ1-2; 9 bases fit TRBD1. V was clipped by 4 bases and J by 0 bases; unmatched bases: 4. The CDR3 runs 15 residues. Germline values: CDR1 SGDLS, CDR2 YYNGEE. CDR3 region: CASSPTGGSNYGYTF. The CDR3 coding sequence is TGTGCCAGCAGCCCAACAGGGGGCTCTAACTATGGCTACACCTTC.

The chain uses TRBV13 and TRBJ1-2, with 7 bases aligning to TRBD1. Germline V gives CDR1 PRHDT, CDR2 FYEKMQ (reference sequence). The V gene end was trimmed by 1 base and the J gene end by 12 bases; junction bases not matched to a gene: 11. CDR3 length: 14 amino acids. CDR3 region: CASSLVATGLRDTF. In DNA, the CDR3 is TGTGCCAGCAGCTTAGTAGCGACAGGGCTACGTGACACCTTC.

This sequence joins TRBV5-6 and TRBJ2-7, with 9 bases lining up with TRBD2. Looked up from germline, CDR1 is SGHDT and CDR2 is YYEEEE. This CDR3 is built from 14 residues. Germline trimming cut 2 bases from V and 2 bases from J; bases unmatched to any gene: 2. Here the CDR3 reads CASSFSGGPYEQYF. CDR3 nucleotides: TGTGCCAGCAGCTTTAGCGGGGGCCCCTACGAGCAGTACTTC.

CDR3 sequence (DNA): TGTGCCAGCAGCTCGAAACCATACCACGCGAACACCGGGGAGCTGTTTTTT. This encodes CASSSKPYHANTGELFF. The rearrangement joins TRBV7-6 to TRBJ2-2, with D unresolved. The V gene lost 4 bases and the J gene lost 0 bases, with 15 bases spanning the gap. The V gene's germline CDR1 is SGHVS and CDR2 FNYEAQ. This CDR3 spans 17 amino acids.

The rearrangement uses TRBV18 and TRBJ2-7; TRBD2 agrees at 8 bases. The CDR3 consists of 14 residues. The ends lost 6 bases at V and 4 bases at J; junction bases unmatched: 8. Per the germline V gene, CDR1 is KGHSH and CDR2 is LQKENI. The CDR3: CASSREGGAYEQYF. For the CDR3, the DNA is TGTGCCAGCTCTCGGGAGGGGGGAGCTTACGAGCAGTACTTC.

CDR3 bases: TGTGCCAGCAGCTCTACAGGGTTCATCATCTACGAGCAGTACTTC. Its protein product is CASSSTGFIIYEQYF. The chain is built from TRBV7-2 and TRBJ2-7, with D tentatively TRBD1 (6 bases). V lost 4 bases and J lost 3, with 16 bases in between. CDR1 SGHTA and CDR2 FQGNSA come from the germline V gene. The CDR3 loop spans 15 amino acids.

The table lists this clone with a count of one. The J gene is TRBJ2-7, the V gene TRBV9; D may correspond to TRBD1 or TRBD2 (5 bases each). The CDR3 length is 15 residues. V was trimmed by 0 bases and J by 4 bases, leaving 14 bases between them. The germline gives CDR1 SGDLS, CDR2 YYNGEE. In nucleotides, the CDR3 is TGTGCCAGCAGCGTAGGTGGGACCAACCTTTACGAGCAGTACTTC. Translated: CASSVGGTNLYEQYF.

The chain combines TRBV6-5 with TRBJ2-4, with no clear D. The CDR3 extends over 11 amino acids. Germline V gene data show CDR1 as MNHEY and CDR2 as SVGAGI. Trimming removed 5 bases from V and 6 bases from J, with 5 bases in between. The chain's CDR3 is CASSTRNIQYF. As DNA, the CDR3 is TGTGCCAGCAGTACGAGAAACATTCAGTACTTC.

V and J are TRBV6-1 and TRBJ2-7; D perhaps matches TRBD1 (6 bases). With 5 bases removed from V and 3 bases from J, the gap between germline ends came to 17 bases. The CDR3 has 15 residues. The germline gives CDR1 MNHNS, CDR2 SASEGT. The CDR3 DNA sequence: TGTGCCAGCAGTAAGCCCGCAGGGGTGGTCTACGAGCAGTACTTC. Translation: CASSKPAGVVYEQYF.

The chain is built from TRBV11-2 and TRBJ1-2; D gene uncertain. CDR3 size: 16 residues. Trimming pared 4 bases from V and 2 bases from J, leaving 17 bases between. Germline V gene sequence: CDR1 SGHAT, CDR2 FQNNGV. The chain's CDR3 is CASSSPTGGVNYGYTF. The CDR3 coding sequence is TGTGCCAGCAGCTCGCCTACGGGAGGAGTGAACTATGGCTACACCTTC.

The chain employs TRBV4-1 and TRBJ1-2; tentative D call: TRBD1 (5 bases). This CDR3 has 15 amino acids. Trimming took 1 base from V and 0 from J, leaving 9 bases between them. CDR1 MGHRA and CDR2 YSYEKL come from the germline V gene. Here the CDR3 reads CASSQVLQANYGYTF. The CDR3 coding sequence is TGCGCCAGCAGCCAAGTCCTACAGGCTAACTATGGCTACACCTTC.

The rearrangement uses TRBV30 and TRBJ2-7, with D possibly being TRBD1 or TRBD2 (5 bases each). V lost 2 bases and J 9 bases, leaving 20 bases between the germline ends. This CDR3 is built from 14 residues. Germline CDR1 and CDR2: GTSNPN and SVGIG (reference sequence). The DNA for the CDR3 is TGTGCCTGGAGTCAGACCTGGGGGAAGTATGGGCAGTACTTC. Translating gives CAWSQTWGKYGQYF.

This clone has more than one count but fewer than ten. The chain is built from TRBV5-4 and TRBJ1-1; the match to TRBD1 covers 7 bases. CDR3 length: 12 residues. J was trimmed by 6 bases and V by 2 bases; bases with no gene match: 1. CDR1 is SGHNT, CDR2 YYREEE, per germline (reference sequence). DNA for the CDR3: TGTGCCAGCAGCTTCGGACAGGCTGAAGCTTTCTTT. Amino acid sequence: CASSFGQAEAFF.

The rearrangement links TRBV30 to TRBJ1-6, with D tentatively TRBD1 (5 bases). The CDR3 spans 16 residues. Trimming took off 0 bases at V and 6 bases at J, with 15 bases between the two ends. Germline lookup yields CDR1 GTSNPN and CDR2 SVGIG (reference sequence). The CDR3 bases are TGTGCCTGGAGTGTACGGGCCCAGGGTCGTAATTCACCCCTCCACTTT. Translated: CAWSVRAQGRNSPLHF. Looking up the rest from reference TRBV30 and TRBJ1-6 gives the full variable domain: SQTIHQWPATLVQPVGSPLSLECTVEGTSNPNLYWYRQAAGRGLQLLFYSVGIGQISSEVPQNLSASRPQDRQFILSSKKLLLSDSGFYLCAWSVRAQGRNSPLHFGNGTRLTVT.

This chain connects TRBV5-1 to TRBJ2-7; unclear D gene. V dropped 2 bases and J dropped 3 bases, with 3 bases sitting between them. There are 11 residues in the CDR3. Germline lookup yields CDR1 SGHRS and CDR2 YFSETQ. CDR3 DNA: TGCGCCAGCAGCTTTAACTACGAGCAGTACTTC. This encodes CASSFNYEQYF.

Only a few counts were recorded for this clone. This chain links TRBV19 with TRBJ2-7; D remains unclear. Germline CDR1 and CDR2: LNHDA and SQIVND (reference sequence). The CDR3 is made up of 12 amino acids. The V end was cut by 5 bases, the J end by 5 bases, with 10 bases between. This chain's CDR3 is CASSRWGNEQYF. In DNA form, the CDR3 reads TGTGCCAGTAGTCGATGGGGAAACGAGCAGTACTTC. Full variable domain (outside the CDR3, taken from reference TRBV19 and TRBJ2-7): DGGITQSPKYLFRKEGQNVTLSCEQNLNHDAMYWYRQDPGQGLRLIYYSQIVNDFQKGDIAEGYSVSREKKESFPLTVTSAQKNPTAFYLCASSRWGNEQYFGPGTRLTVT.

V usage is TRBV6-6 and J usage is TRBJ2-5, with 8 bases matching TRBD2. The trim removed 2 bases at V and 3 bases at J, leaving 8 bases unmatched. The CDR3 has 16 amino acids. The germline CDR1 and CDR2 sequences are MNHNY and SVGAGI (reference sequence). The CDR3 protein is CASSYVRGGLEETQYF. The CDR3, as DNA: TGTGCCAGCAGTTACGTCCGGGGGGGACTCGAAGAGACCCAGTACTTC.

This clone came up a few times. This chain joins TRBV7-9 and TRBJ2-1, with unresolved D. The CDR3 sequence is 13 residues long. In germline, CDR1 is SEHNR, CDR2 FQNEAQ (reference sequence). Trimming left V 5 bases short and J 0 bases short, with 5 bases between. DNA for the CDR3: TGTGCCAGCAGCCGTCCCTCCTACAATGAGCAGTTCTTC. Residues: CASSRPSYNEQFF.

The genes are TRBV30 and TRBJ1-1; TRBD1 is a possible D gene (5 bases). Germline loops: CDR1 GTSNPN, CDR2 SVGIG (reference sequence). V shed 2 bases and J shed 5 bases, with 15 bases lying between them. The CDR3 is 14 amino acids. The CDR3 sequence: CAWSWAGRGTEAFF. The CDR3, as DNA: TGTGCCTGGAGTTGGGCAGGGAGGGGAACTGAAGCTTTCTTT.

The gene calls are TRBV6-5 and TRBJ2-5; TRBD2 matches 9 bases. Per germline, CDR1 MNHEY and CDR2 SVGAGI. This CDR3 comprises 15 residues. After removal of 6 bases from V and 5 bases from J, the junction contained 10 bases not matched to a gene. The DNA for the CDR3 is TGTGCCAGCAGATCAACTGGCGGGGGGGCGGAGACCCAGTACTTC. Its translation: CASRSTGGGAETQYF.

This chain joins TRBV19 and TRBJ1-2; D call uncertain. The V and J ends lost 10 bases and 1 base respectively, with 13 bases between them. Germline V gives CDR1 LNHDA, CDR2 SQIVND (reference sequence). CDR3 size: 13 residues. For the CDR3, the DNA is TGTGCCACCCTATCTCCGCTTAACTATGGCTACACCTTC. As protein: CATLSPLNYGYTF.

In this sample, this clone turned up a few times. This sequence joins TRBV11-3 and TRBJ2-3, with 10 bases fitting TRBD2. V gave up 5 bases and J gave up 4 bases; unmatched junction bases: 6. This CDR3 is 15 amino acids long. Germline V gives CDR1 SGHNT, CDR2 YENEEA. This CDR3 is CASSKAGGPADTQYF. DNA for the CDR3: TGTGCCAGCAGCAAAGCGGGGGGGCCAGCAGATACGCAGTATTTT.

The chain employs TRBV9 and TRBJ1-5; TRBD1 matches 8 bases. The CDR3 covers 14 residues. Germline V lookup: CDR1 SGDLS, CDR2 YYNGEE. Trimming took 3 bases from V and 6 from J; bases not matched to a gene: 5. CDR3 amino acids: CASSAGGGGQPQHF. The CDR3 DNA reads TGTGCCAGCAGCGCAGGGGGCGGGGGTCAGCCCCAGCATTTT.